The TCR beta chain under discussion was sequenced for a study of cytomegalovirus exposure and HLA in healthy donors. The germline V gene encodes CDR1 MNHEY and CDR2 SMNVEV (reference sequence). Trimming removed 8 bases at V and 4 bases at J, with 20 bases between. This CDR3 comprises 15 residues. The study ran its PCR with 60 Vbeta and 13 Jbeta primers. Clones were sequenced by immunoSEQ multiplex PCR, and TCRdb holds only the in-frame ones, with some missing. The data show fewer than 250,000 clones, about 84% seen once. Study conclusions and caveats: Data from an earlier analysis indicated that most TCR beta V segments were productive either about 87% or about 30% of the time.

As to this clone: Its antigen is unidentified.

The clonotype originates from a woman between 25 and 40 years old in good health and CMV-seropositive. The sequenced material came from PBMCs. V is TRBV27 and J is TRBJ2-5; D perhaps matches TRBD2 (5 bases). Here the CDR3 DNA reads TGTGCCAGCCGCCGGGGTGAAAGGGCGGGAGAGACCCAGTACTTC. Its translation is CASRRGERAGETQYF.